This T cell receptor beta chain was sequenced in a study of blood T cell repertoires in COVID-19. Looking at the study overall: Specimens from acute and convalescent COVID-19 originated in the United States, Italy and Spain. In each case, the material was cDNA or gDNA derived from T cells, B-cell-depleted T cells, or PBMCs.

As originally analysed: Nucleated cell counts were estimated from reference gene primer amplification. The repertoire was sequenced with immunoSEQ multiplex PCR; TCRdb's copy has only in-frame clones and lacks some. V, J and clone size are taken as reported in that table, and D and trimming were inferred from the DNA itself. This table has 40,000 to 55,000 clones, approximately 83% appearing once. The germline gives CDR1 LGHDT, CDR2 YNNKEL (reference sequence). Losses at the gene ends were 8 bases for V and 8 bases for J; bases not matched to a gene: 6. This CDR3 is 13 amino acids long. The rearrangement joins TRBV3-1 (or the pseudogene TRBV3-2) to TRBJ2-1; 10 positions match TRBD2. This receptor was identified in a man aged 35-49 years with acute or convalescent COVID-19. Sequenced material: peripheral blood. CDR3 DNA sequence: TGTGCCAGCGAGCGGGAGGGCCTACATGAGCAGTTCTTC. Protein product: CASEREGLHEQFF.